This T cell receptor (beta chain) derives from a study of blood T cell repertoires in COVID-19. Those enrolled, adults aged roughly 18 to 89 years, came from 24 US areas. From germline, CDR1 is SNHLY and CDR2 FYNNEI. The CDR3 loop spans 12 amino acids. Trimming shortened V by 7 bases and J by 6 bases, and 12 bases separated the two germline ends. TCRdb's copy holds only in-frame clones and misses some; the assay was immunoSEQ multiplex PCR. The repertoire holds around 200,000 clones, approximately 85% seen once, with more than 5% in the top ten. The sequenced sample consisted of PBMCs or T cells enriched from blood (not recorded which). This sequence was found in a man aged 35-49 years who had recovered from COVID-19. This chain uses TRBV2 with TRBJ1-1; D is undetermined. CDR3 amino acids: CASNTHASEAFF. The CDR3 nucleotides are TGTGCCAGCAACACCCACGCTTCTGAAGCTTTCTTT. Full variable domain (missing parts from reference TRBV2 and TRBJ1-1): EPEVTQTPSHQVTQMGQEVILRCVPISNHLYFYWYRQILGQKVEFLVSFYNNEISEKSEIFDDQFSVERPDGSNFTLKIRSTKLEDSAMYFCASNTHASEAFFGQGTRLTVV.